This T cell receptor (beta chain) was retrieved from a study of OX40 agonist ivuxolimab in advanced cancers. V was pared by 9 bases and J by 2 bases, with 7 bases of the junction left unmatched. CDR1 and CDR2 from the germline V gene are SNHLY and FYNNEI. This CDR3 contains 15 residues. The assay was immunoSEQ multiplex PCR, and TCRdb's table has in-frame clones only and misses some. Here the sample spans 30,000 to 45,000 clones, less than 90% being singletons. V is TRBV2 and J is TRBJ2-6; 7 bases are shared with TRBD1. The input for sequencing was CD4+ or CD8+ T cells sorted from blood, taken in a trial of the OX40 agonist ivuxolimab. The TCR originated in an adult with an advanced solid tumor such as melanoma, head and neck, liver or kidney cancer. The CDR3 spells CASEGQLTGANVLTF. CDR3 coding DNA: TGTGCCAGTGAGGGACAGCTGACTGGGGCCAACGTCCTGACTTTC.